Below, 5 T cell receptor beta chains from the same sample are listed, as sequenced in a study of T cell responses to AZD1222 COVID-19 vaccine. Clones were read by immunoSEQ multiplex PCR, and TCRdb kept only the in-frame ones, dropping some. The data hold about 110,000 clones, with about nine tenths observed a single time. The source material was peripheral blood, sampled on day 0 of AZD1222 vaccination. The receptors shown here come from an adult in good health.

By sample fraction, this clone is medium-sized. CDR3 nucleotides: TGTGCCAGCAGCACCCGAGTATATACTGAAGCTTTCTTT. Protein: CASSTRVYTEAFF. This chain links TRBV7-6 with TRBJ1-1; D gene unclear. The V end was cut by 5 bases, the J end by 5 bases, with 12 bases between. CDR1 and CDR2 (germline): SGHVS, FNYEAQ. The CDR3 contains 13 residues.

The rearrangement links TRBV12-3 or TRBV12-4 to TRBJ2-7; D is unclear. V shed 1 base and J shed 2 bases, with 6 bases lying between them. The CDR3 is 13 amino acids. DNA for the CDR3: TGTGCCAGCAGTTTAGGCGGTACCTACGAGCAGTACTTC. Its protein is CASSLGGTYEQYF.

This clone was counted once. The chain links TRBV19 to TRBJ1-5; possible D gene TRBD1, 5 bases. The germline CDR1 and CDR2 sequences are LNHDA and SQIVND (reference sequence). The CDR3 is 12 residues long. The ends were cut back, 3 bases at V and 11 bases at J, with 11 bases in the middle. The CDR3 sequence: CASSIGGRAQHF. In DNA, the CDR3 is TGTGCCAGTAGTATTGGGGGGAGAGCCCAGCATTTT. Filled out from reference TRBV19 and TRBJ1-5, the complete variable domain reads DGGITQSPKYLFRKEGQNVTLSCEQNLNHDAMYWYRQDPGQGLRLIYYSQIVNDFQKGDIAEGYSVSREKKESFPLTVTSAQKNPTAFYLCASSIGGRAQHFGDGTRLSIL.

V gene TRBV7-2 combines with J gene TRBJ1-1, with TRBD1 matching 11 bases. The germline CDR1 and CDR2 sequences are SGHTA and FQGNSA. The CDR3 contains 14 residues. V shed 4 bases, J shed 7 bases, and the junction held 5 bases outside the gene matches. The CDR3 here is CASSWTGGAGEAFF. In nucleotides, the CDR3 is TGTGCCAGCAGCTGGACAGGGGGCGCAGGTGAAGCTTTCTTT.

CDR3 residues: CASTPPRGGGFHYEQYF. The DNA for the CDR3 is TGTGCCAGCACCCCACCCAGAGGAGGGGGATTTCACTACGAGCAGTACTTC. The chain joins TRBV28 to TRBJ2-7; D is perhaps TRBD1 or TRBD2 (6 bases each). The V and J ends lost 7 bases and 3 bases respectively, with 25 bases between them. Looked up from germline, CDR1 is MDHEN and CDR2 is SYDVKM. CDR3 length equals 17 residues.